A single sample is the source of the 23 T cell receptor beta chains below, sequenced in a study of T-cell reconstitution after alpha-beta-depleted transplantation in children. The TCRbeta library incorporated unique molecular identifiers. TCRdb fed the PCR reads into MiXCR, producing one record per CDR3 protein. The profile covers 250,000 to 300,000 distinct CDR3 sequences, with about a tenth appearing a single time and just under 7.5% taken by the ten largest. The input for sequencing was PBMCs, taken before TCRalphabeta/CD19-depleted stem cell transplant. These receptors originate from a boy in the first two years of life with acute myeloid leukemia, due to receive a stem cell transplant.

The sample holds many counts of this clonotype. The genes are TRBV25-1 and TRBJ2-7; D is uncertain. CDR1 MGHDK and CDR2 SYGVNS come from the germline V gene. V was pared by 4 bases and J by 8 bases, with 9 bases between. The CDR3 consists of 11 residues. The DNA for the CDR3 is TGTGCCAGCAGTGGACCCCGGAAGCAGTACTTC. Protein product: CASSGPRKQYF.

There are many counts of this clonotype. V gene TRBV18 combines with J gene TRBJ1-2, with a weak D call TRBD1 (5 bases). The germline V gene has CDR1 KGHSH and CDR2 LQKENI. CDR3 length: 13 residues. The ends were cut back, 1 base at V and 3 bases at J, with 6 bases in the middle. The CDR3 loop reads CASSPQGHYGYTF. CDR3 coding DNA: TGTGCCAGCTCACCACAGGGGCACTATGGCTACACCTTC. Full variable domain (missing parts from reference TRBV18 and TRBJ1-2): NAGVMQNPRHLVRRRGQEARLRCSPMKGHSHVYWYRQLPEEGLKFMVYLQKENIIDESGMPKERFSAEFPKEGPSILRIQQVVRGDSAAYFCASSPQGHYGYTFGSGTRLTVV.

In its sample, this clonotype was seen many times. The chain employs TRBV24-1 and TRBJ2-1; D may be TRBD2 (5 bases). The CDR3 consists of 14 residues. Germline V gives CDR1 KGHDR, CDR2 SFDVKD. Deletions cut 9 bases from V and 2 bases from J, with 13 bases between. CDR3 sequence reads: CATSLTGTYNEQFF. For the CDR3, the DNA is TGTGCCACCTCACTGACGGGGACCTACAATGAGCAGTTCTTC.

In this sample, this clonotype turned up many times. CDR3 region: CASSLIDNEQFF. CDR3 sequence (DNA): TGTGCCAGCAGCTTGATCGACAATGAGCAGTTCTTC. The chain carries TRBV5-5 and TRBJ2-1; D is uncertain. CDR1 is SGHKS and CDR2 is YYEKEE in the germline V gene (reference sequence). This CDR3 is 12 amino acids long. The V end lost 1 base, the J end lost 5 bases, and 4 bases lay between the germline ends.

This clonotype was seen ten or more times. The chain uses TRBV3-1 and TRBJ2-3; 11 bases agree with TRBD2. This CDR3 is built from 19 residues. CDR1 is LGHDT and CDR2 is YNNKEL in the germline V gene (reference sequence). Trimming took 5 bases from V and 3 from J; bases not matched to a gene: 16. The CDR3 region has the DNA TGTGCCAGCAGCTGCGGTGGTCTAGCGGGGGGCCGGGGGACAGATACGCAGTATTTT. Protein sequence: CASSCGGLAGGRGTDTQYF.

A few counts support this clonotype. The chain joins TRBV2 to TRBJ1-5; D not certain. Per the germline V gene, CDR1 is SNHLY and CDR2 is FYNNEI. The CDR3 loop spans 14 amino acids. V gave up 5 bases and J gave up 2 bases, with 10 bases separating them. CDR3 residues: CASSRYRGNQPQHF. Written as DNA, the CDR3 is TGTGCCAGCAGTCGGTACCGAGGCAATCAGCCCCAGCATTTT.

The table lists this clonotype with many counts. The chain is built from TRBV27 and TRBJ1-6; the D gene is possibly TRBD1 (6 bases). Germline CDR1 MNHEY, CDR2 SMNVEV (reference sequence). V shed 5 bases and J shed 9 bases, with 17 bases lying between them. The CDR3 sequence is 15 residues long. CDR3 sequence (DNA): TGTGCCAGCAGTGGTCAGACAGGATGGTTTTCACCCCTCCACTTT. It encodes CASSGQTGWFSPLHF.

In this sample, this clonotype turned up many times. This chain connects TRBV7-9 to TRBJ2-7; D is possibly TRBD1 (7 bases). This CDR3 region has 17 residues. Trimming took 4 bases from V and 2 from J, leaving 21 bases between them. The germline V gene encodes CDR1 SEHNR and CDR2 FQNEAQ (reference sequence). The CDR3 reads CASSSNHLPRGAYEQYF. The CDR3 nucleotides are TGTGCCAGCAGCTCCAACCATCTCCCCAGGGGGGCCTACGAGCAGTACTTC.

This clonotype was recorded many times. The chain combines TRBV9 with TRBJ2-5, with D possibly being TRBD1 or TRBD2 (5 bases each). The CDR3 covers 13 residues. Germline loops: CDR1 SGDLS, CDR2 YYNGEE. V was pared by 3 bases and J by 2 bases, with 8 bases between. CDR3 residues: CASSGGPQETQYF. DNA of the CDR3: TGTGCCAGCAGCGGGGGACCGCAAGAGACCCAGTACTTC.

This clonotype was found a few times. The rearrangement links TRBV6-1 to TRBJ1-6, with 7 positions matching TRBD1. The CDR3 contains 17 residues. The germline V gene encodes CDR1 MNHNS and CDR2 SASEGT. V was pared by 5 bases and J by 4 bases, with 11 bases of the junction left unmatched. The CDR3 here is CASSKHPGTVYNSPLHF. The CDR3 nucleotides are TGTGCCAGCAGTAAACACCCCGGGACAGTGTATAATTCACCCCTCCACTTT.

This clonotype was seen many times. CDR3 nucleotide sequence: TGTGCCACCAGCAGCCGCCCTCTGTACACAGATACGCAGTATTTT. Translating gives CATSSRPLYTDTQYF. The V and J genes are TRBV15 and TRBJ2-3; D call uncertain. Trimming took 3 bases from V and 2 from J, leaving 12 bases between them. This CDR3 spans 15 amino acids. Germline V CDR1 and CDR2: LNHNV, YYDKDF (reference sequence).

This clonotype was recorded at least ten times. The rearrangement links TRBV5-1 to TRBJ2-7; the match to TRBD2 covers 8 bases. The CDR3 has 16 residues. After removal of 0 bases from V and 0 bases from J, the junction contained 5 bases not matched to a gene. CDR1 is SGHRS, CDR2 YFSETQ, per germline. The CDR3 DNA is TGCGCCAGCAGCTTGGGTCCAGCGGGGGCCTCCTACGAGCAGTACTTC. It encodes CASSLGPAGASYEQYF.

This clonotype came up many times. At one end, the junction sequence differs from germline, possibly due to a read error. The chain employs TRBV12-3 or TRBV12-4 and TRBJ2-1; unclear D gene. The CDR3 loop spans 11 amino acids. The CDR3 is CASSFYNEQFF. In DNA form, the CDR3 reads TGCGCCAGCAGCTTTTACAATGAGCAGTTCTTC.

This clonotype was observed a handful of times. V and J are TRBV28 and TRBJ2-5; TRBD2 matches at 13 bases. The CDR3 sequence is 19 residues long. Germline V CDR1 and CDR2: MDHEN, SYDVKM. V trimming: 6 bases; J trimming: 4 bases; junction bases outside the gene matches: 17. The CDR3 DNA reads TGTGCCAGCAGCCTGCCCGCGACTAGCGGGAGGCCGGGAAGAGAGACCCAGTACTTC. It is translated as CASSLPATSGRPGRETQYF. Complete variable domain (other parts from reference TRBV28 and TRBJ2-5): DVKVTQSSRYLVKRTGEKVFLECVQDMDHENMFWYRQDPGLGLRLIYFSYDVKMKEKGDIPEGYSVSREKKERFSLILESASTNQTSMYLCASSLPATSGRPGRETQYFGPGTRLLVL.

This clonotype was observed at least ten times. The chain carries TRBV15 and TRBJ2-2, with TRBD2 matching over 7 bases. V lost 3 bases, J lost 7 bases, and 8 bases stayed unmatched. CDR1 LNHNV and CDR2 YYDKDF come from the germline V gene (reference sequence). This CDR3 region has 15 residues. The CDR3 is CATSSPGLWIGELFF. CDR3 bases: TGTGCCACCAGCAGCCCGGGACTATGGATCGGGGAGCTGTTTTTT.

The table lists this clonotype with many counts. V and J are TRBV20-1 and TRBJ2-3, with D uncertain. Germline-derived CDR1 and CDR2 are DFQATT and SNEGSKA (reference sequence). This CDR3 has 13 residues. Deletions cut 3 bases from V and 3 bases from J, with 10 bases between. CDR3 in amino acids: CSASKSSTDTQYF. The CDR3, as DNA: TGCAGTGCTAGTAAGAGTTCAACAGATACGCAGTATTTT.

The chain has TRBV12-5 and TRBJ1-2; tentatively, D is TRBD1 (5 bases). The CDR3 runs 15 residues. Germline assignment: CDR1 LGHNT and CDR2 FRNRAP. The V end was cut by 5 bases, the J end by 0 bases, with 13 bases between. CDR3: CASGPRADTNYGYTF. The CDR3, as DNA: TGTGCTAGTGGTCCTCGCGCGGACACTAACTATGGCTACACCTTC.

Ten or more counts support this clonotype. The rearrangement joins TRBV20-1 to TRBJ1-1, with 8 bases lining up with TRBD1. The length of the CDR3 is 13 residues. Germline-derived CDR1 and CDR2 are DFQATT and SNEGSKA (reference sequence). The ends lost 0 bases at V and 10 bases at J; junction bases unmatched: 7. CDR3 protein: CSARDPQGAGAFF. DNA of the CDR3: TGCAGTGCTAGAGATCCGCAGGGGGCAGGAGCTTTCTTT.

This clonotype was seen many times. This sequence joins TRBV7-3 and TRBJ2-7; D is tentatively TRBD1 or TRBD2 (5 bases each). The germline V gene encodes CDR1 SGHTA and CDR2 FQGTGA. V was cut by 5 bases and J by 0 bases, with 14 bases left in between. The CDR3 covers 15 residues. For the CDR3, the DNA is TGTGCCAGCAGCCCAGGGACGCTTAGCTCCTACGAGCAGTACTTC. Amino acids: CASSPGTLSSYEQYF.

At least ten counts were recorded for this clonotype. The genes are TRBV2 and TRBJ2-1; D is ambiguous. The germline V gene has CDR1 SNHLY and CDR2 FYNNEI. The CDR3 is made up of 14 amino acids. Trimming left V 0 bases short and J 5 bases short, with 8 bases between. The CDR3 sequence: CASSEADPDNEQFF. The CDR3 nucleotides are TGTGCCAGCAGTGAAGCGGATCCGGACAATGAGCAGTTCTTC.

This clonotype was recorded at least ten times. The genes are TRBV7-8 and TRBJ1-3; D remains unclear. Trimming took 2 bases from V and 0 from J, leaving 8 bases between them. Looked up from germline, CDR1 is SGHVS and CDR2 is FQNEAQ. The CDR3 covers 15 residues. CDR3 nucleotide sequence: TGTGCCAGCAGCTTATTTGGTAGCTCTGGAAACACCATATATTTT. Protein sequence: CASSLFGSSGNTIYF.

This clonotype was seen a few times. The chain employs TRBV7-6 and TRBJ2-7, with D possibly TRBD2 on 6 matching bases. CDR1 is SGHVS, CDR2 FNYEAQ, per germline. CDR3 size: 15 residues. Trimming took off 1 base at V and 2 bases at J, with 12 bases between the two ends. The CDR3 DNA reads TGTGCCAGCAGCTTAGGCCCGGGAGTTACCTACGAGCAGTACTTC. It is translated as CASSLGPGVTYEQYF.

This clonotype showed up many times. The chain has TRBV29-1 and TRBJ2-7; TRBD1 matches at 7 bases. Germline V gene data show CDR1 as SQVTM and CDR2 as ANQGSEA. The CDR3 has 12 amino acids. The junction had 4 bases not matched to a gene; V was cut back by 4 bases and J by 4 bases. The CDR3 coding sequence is TGCAGCGTTGGGGAACAGGGGTACGAGCAGTACTTC. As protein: CSVGEQGYEQYF.